This T cell receptor beta chain was captured in a study of a mutant IDH1 vaccine in newly diagnosed glioma. Looking at the study overall: Of the patients given treatment, about 62% were male and about 38% were female, and a mean age of approximately 40 years was recorded.

Data came from immunoSEQ multiplex PCR; TCRdb stores just in-frame clones and leaves some out. The sample carries around 78,000 clones, approximately 85% recorded once. Time point reported: week 23, last vaccination. It was 300 ug of mutant IDH1 20-mer peptide that made up each vaccine dose, given with topical imiquimod. This CDR3 spans 15 amino acids. Germline V lookup: CDR1 ENHRY, CDR2 SYGVKD. Unmatched junction bases numbered 12, after V lost 6 bases and J lost 8 bases. Concerning this clone itself: Its antigen is unidentified.

The chain is built from TRBV10-3 and TRBJ1-2; 10 positions agree with TRBD1. The starting material was PBMCs, obtained from a glioma patient whose treatment included an IDH1 peptide vaccine. The TCR comes from a man aged 25 to 40 with glioma. Some clones in this sample may be carry-over from other donors' samples. The CDR3 is CAIRRQGAREGGYTF. The CDR3, as DNA: TGTGCCATCAGGCGACAGGGGGCGCGGGAAGGAGGCTACACCTTC.